This T cell receptor (beta chain) was found in a study of T cells expressing NK-cell markers. Broader study findings: The study found dominant NKG2C+ clonotypes at about 1.0-8% of CD8+ T cells in roughly six donors.

TCRdb derives one entry per CDR3 protein from the 5' RACE reads, leaving out DNA. There are roughly 180,000 distinct CDR3 sequences in the sample, with less than 20% held by the top ten. Note on this clonotype: Its antigen remains unknown.

The sample taken for sequencing was blood T cells: a sorted CD56 or NKG2C T cell subset, CD4+ or CD8+ T cells, or bulk PBMC T cells (not recorded which). This TCR derives from a woman aged 18-70 years in good health.

CDR3: CASSEVGQSYEQYF. The chain links TRBV6-1 to TRBJ2-7; the TRBD1 assignment by TCRdb is unverifiable without DNA. The germline CDR1 and CDR2 sequences are MNHNS and SASEGT. The CDR3 totals 14 residues.